This T cell receptor beta chain was found in a study of blood T cell repertoires in COVID-19. Study context: COVID-19 samples from acute and convalescent phases originated in the United States, Italy and Spain.

Some clones are missing from TCRdb's copy, which holds only in-frame ones; the method was immunoSEQ multiplex PCR. This table has 120,000 or so clones, approximately 71% appearing once. The germline CDR1 and CDR2 sequences are MDHEN and SYDVKM. The CDR3 has 15 amino acids. The V end lost 6 bases, the J end lost 2 bases, and 16 bases lay between the germline ends. This chain uses TRBV28 with TRBJ2-5; possibly TRBD2 for D (5 bases). The sample taken for sequencing was peripheral blood. This sequence was found in a woman between 70 and 85 years old with acute or convalescent COVID-19. The CDR3 protein is CASRPPGMIQETQYF. The CDR3 region has the DNA TGTGCCAGCAGACCCCCGGGGATGATTCAAGAGACCCAGTACTTC.